This T cell receptor (beta chain) was identified during a study of CD8+ T cells in alopecia areata. Study as a whole: Treated patients were given oral tofacitinib, which was dosed at 5 to 10 mg twice daily. Overall study results and limits: Normal-skin resident alphabeta T cells also appear among scalp sample sequences. Researchers report lesional scalp, most notably alopecia totalis/universalis, outstripped normal scalp in clonality.

Concerning this clone: Its antigen is unknown.

The CDR3 loop spans 15 amino acids. After removal of 1 base from V and 0 bases from J, the junction contained 3 bases not matched to a gene. Germline V gene sequence: CDR1 GTSNPN, CDR2 SVGIG (reference sequence). TCR sequencing used cDNA made by reverse transcription of extracted RNA. Profiling relied on immunoSEQ multiplex PCR, and the TCRdb table lists in-frame clones only, not all of them. The sample contains roughly 250,000 clones, roughly two thirds of which appear only once. This specimen consisted of CD4+ T cells sorted from blood, obtained at week 0. This clonotype originated in a human donor with alopecia areata. V and J are TRBV30 and TRBJ2-7; 10 bases map to TRBD1. CDR3 bases: TGTGCCTGGAGTGAGGGACAGGGGTCCTCCTACGAGCAGTACTTC. Encoded protein: CAWSEGQGSSYEQYF.